Below, 28 T cell receptor beta chains from the same sample are listed, as sequenced in a study of blood T cell repertoires in COVID-19. Assay used: immunoSEQ multiplex PCR; TCRdb lists only in-frame clones, some missing. The sample lists around 57,000 clones, roughly 80% occurring once. The material sequenced was peripheral blood. These receptors originate from a woman in her 70s with acute or convalescent COVID-19.

J is TRBJ2-7 and V is TRBV9, with a tentative D call TRBD1 (5 bases). Per the germline V gene, CDR1 is SGDLS and CDR2 is YYNGEE. Trimming removed 4 bases at V and 3 bases at J, with 11 bases between. There are 13 residues in the CDR3. The chain's CDR3 is CASSPTEYYEQYF. CDR3 in DNA: TGTGCCAGCAGCCCGACAGAGTACTACGAGCAGTACTTC.

The chain has TRBV18 and TRBJ1-2; TRBD1 is a possible D gene (6 bases). The V end lost 2 bases, the J end lost 0 bases, and 10 bases lay between the germline ends. The V gene's germline CDR1 is KGHSH and CDR2 LQKENI. The CDR3 sequence is 15 residues long. In DNA, the CDR3 is TGTGCCAGCTCACCAATCCGGGACACTAACTATGGCTACACCTTC. Amino acids: CASSPIRDTNYGYTF.

This chain connects TRBV9 to TRBJ1-2; 7 nucleotides agree with TRBD1. J was trimmed by 4 bases and V by 4 bases; bases with no gene match: 16. The germline V gene has CDR1 SGDLS and CDR2 YYNGEE. This CDR3 has 17 amino acids. Here the CDR3 reads CASSKEEGQVRTYGYTF. DNA of the CDR3: TGTGCCAGCAGCAAAGAGGAAGGACAGGTTCGCACCTATGGCTACACCTTC.

CDR3 region: CASSLDNNEQFF. DNA for the CDR3: TGCGCCAGCAGCTTGGACAACAATGAGCAGTTCTTC. V and J are TRBV5-1 and TRBJ2-1, with D uncertain. This CDR3 region has 12 residues. The germline gives CDR1 SGHRS, CDR2 YFSETQ. Between the trimmed V and J ends, which lost 0 bases and 5 bases, there was a span of 3 bases.

This sequence joins TRBV10-1 and TRBJ2-7, with D tentatively TRBD2 (6 bases). CDR1 WNHNN and CDR2 SYGVQD come from the germline V gene (reference sequence). CDR3 size: 15 residues. V was shortened by 2 bases and J by 2 bases, with 13 bases between the two germline ends. The CDR3 is CASSEGSAGTYEQYF. For the CDR3, the DNA is TGCGCCAGCAGTGAGGGGTCCGCGGGAACCTACGAGCAGTACTTC.

The rearrangement joins TRBV7-2 to TRBJ2-2; D gene uncertain. Germline assignment: CDR1 SGHTA and CDR2 FQGNSA. The CDR3 length is 14 residues. The V and J ends lost 4 bases and 3 bases respectively, with 9 bases between them. CDR3 DNA sequence: TGTGCCAGCAGCTACGACTTAGACACCGGGGAGCTGTTTTTT. It is translated as CASSYDLDTGELFF.

The V gene is TRBV5-1, the J gene TRBJ1-2, with TRBD1 identical over 10 bases. The CDR3 runs 15 residues. The V gene's germline CDR1 is SGHRS and CDR2 YFSETQ. Trimming took 4 bases from V and 4 from J; bases not matched to a gene: 7. CDR3 nucleotides: TGCGCCAGCAGCCCCGCCGGGACAGGGGTCTATGGCTACACCTTC. It translates to CASSPAGTGVYGYTF.

On this clone: The germline gene is not matched at one end of the junction; a read error may be the cause. This chain uses TRBV7-7 with TRBJ2-2; TRBD1 matches at 11 bases. CDR1 and CDR2 (germline): SSHAT, FNYEAQ (reference sequence). The CDR3 contains 18 residues. The CDR3 reads CASSLAGPGQGDTGELFF. DNA of the CDR3: TGTGCTAGCAGCTTAGCAGGGCCGGGACAGGGGGACACCGGGGAGCTGTTTTTT. Looking up the rest from reference TRBV7-7 and TRBJ2-2 gives the full variable domain: GAGVSQSPRYKVTKRGQDVTLRCDPISSHATLYWYQQALGQGPEFLTYFNYEAQPDKSGLPSDRFSAERPEGSISTLTIQRTEQRDSAMYRCASSLAGPGQGDTGELFFGEGSRLTVL.

The chain couples TRBV6-5 to TRBJ1-6, with unresolved D. Trimming removed 5 bases from V and 8 bases from J, with 10 bases in between. Germline V gene data show CDR1 as MNHEY and CDR2 as SVGAGI. The CDR3 is 13 amino acids. As DNA, the CDR3 is TGTGCCAGCAGTCCCCTAGCTTATTCACCCCTCCACTTT. It yields the protein CASSPLAYSPLHF.

The V call is TRBV5-6, the J call TRBJ2-7; no definite D call. Germline values: CDR1 SGHDT, CDR2 YYEEEE. Trimming shortened V by 0 bases and J by 2 bases, and 9 bases separated the two germline ends. This CDR3 has 14 amino acids. Here the CDR3 reads CASSLEAFTYEQYF. CDR3 sequence (DNA): TGTGCCAGCAGCTTGGAAGCGTTCACCTACGAGCAGTACTTC.

The rearrangement uses TRBV2 and TRBJ2-7; D unresolved. Looked up from germline, CDR1 is SNHLY and CDR2 is FYNNEI. V lost 4 bases, J lost 2 bases, and 12 bases lay in between. CDR3 length: 14 residues. The CDR3 bases are TGTGCCAGCAGTGTAGGCAGGCGAACCTACGAGCAGTACTTC. It specifies CASSVGRRTYEQYF.

The CDR3 nucleotides read TGTGCCAGCAGCTTACAGGAATTGACCCAGTACTTC. Translating gives CASSLQELTQYF. The chain carries TRBV7-2 and TRBJ2-5, with no clear D. This CDR3 is built from 12 residues. Trimming removed 2 bases from V and 7 bases from J, with 8 bases in between. Germline CDR1 and CDR2: SGHTA and FQGNSA.

The chain combines TRBV3-1 (or the pseudogene TRBV3-2) with TRBJ2-5, with 10 bases identical to TRBD2. The germline CDR1 and CDR2 sequences are LGHDT and YNNKEL (reference sequence). J lost 5 bases, V lost 0 bases, and 9 bases had no gene match. This CDR3 has 17 amino acids. The CDR3 region is CASSQDQVAGGPETQYF. The CDR3 DNA sequence: TGTGCCAGCAGCCAAGATCAGGTAGCGGGGGGTCCGGAGACCCAGTACTTC.

This clone was found once. This sequence joins TRBV27 and TRBJ1-1; D perhaps matches TRBD1 (6 bases). Per the germline V gene, CDR1 is MNHEY and CDR2 is SMNVEV (reference sequence). This CDR3 is 14 amino acids long. V lost 5 bases and J lost 11, with 21 bases in between. CDR3 coding DNA: TGTGCCAGCAGTACGGAACAGGGCTTATCGGGCGCTTTCTTT. Translation: CASSTEQGLSGAFF.

The chain couples TRBV18 to TRBJ2-7; 9 bases agree with TRBD2. Germline V gene data show CDR1 as KGHSH and CDR2 as LQKENI. The CDR3 runs 16 residues. The V segment lost 3 bases and the J segment 7 bases; nucleotides outside the gene matches: 13. The CDR3 sequence is CASSPAAGGGAKEQYF. Written as DNA, the CDR3 is TGTGCCAGCTCACCGGCCGCAGGCGGGGGGGCTAAAGAGCAGTACTTC.

The rearrangement joins TRBV6-5 to TRBJ1-2, with D perhaps matching TRBD1 (6 bases). The CDR3 covers 13 residues. Germline CDR1 reads MNHEY; CDR2 reads SVGAGI. V was pared by 8 bases and J by 8 bases, with 18 bases between. This chain's CDR3 is CASETTGLVGYTF. CDR3 nucleotides: TGTGCCAGCGAAACTACAGGGTTAGTCGGCTACACCTTC.

The chain combines TRBV5-1 with TRBJ2-2; perhaps TRBD2 as D (7 bases). Germline V CDR1 and CDR2: SGHRS, YFSETQ. This CDR3 has 15 amino acids. V was clipped by 0 bases and J by 6 bases, with 12 bases between them. DNA of the CDR3: TGCGCCAGCAGCTTGGACCCGGGGGGCCCCGGGGAGCTGTTTTTT. Protein product: CASSLDPGGPGELFF.

This clone was counted a single time. The J gene is TRBJ2-7, the V gene TRBV5-4, with D possibly TRBD1 on 5 matching bases. CDR3 length: 13 amino acids. Germline loops: CDR1 SGHNT, CDR2 YYREEE (reference sequence). V lost 4 bases to trimming and J lost 3 bases, with 11 bases between them. CDR3 nucleotide sequence: TGTGCCAGCAGCCCAACAGGAGTCTACGAGCAGTACTTC. Protein sequence: CASSPTGVYEQYF.

This clone showed up just a few times. This chain links TRBV7-8 with TRBJ2-5, with TRBD2 as a possible D gene (6 bases). Germline V gene sequence: CDR1 SGHVS, CDR2 FQNEAQ. The CDR3 extends over 15 amino acids. V was cut by 4 bases and J by 3 bases, with 15 bases left in between. The CDR3 sequence: CASSSTGTSKETQYF. The DNA for the CDR3 is TGTGCCAGCAGCTCTACCGGGACTTCGAAAGAGACCCAGTACTTC.

This clone was detected only once. V gene TRBV2 combines with J gene TRBJ1-6; D is unclear. V was pared by 5 bases and J by 7 bases, with 15 bases between. Germline CDR1 and CDR2: SNHLY and FYNNEI. The CDR3 has 15 amino acids. CDR3 region: CASSRDEGGNSPLHF. The DNA for the CDR3 is TGTGCCAGCAGTCGAGACGAGGGCGGGAATTCACCCCTCCACTTT. The whole variable domain, remainder taken from reference TRBV2 and TRBJ1-6, is EPEVTQTPSHQVTQMGQEVILRCVPISNHLYFYWYRQILGQKVEFLVSFYNNEISEKSEIFDDQFSVERPDGSNFTLKIRSTKLEDSAMYFCASSRDEGGNSPLHFGNGTRLTVT.

The chain carries TRBV10-2 and TRBJ1-1; D is undetermined. The CDR3 contains 11 residues. Per germline, CDR1 WSHSY and CDR2 SAAADI. With 5 bases removed from V and 3 bases from J, the gap between germline ends came to 4 bases. CDR3 amino acids: CASSPDTEAFF. CDR3 nucleotide sequence: TGCGCCAGCAGTCCGGACACTGAAGCTTTCTTT.

V is TRBV28 and J is TRBJ2-3; no clear D gene. Germline assignment: CDR1 MDHEN and CDR2 SYDVKM. The V end lost 5 bases, the J end lost 2 bases, and 17 bases lay between the germline ends. There are 16 residues in the CDR3. CDR3 coding DNA: TGTGCCAGCAGTACTGTTTACTTTTTTTTCACAGATACGCAGTATTTT. Amino acids: CASSTVYFFFTDTQYF.

J is TRBJ2-1 and V is TRBV18; 14 positions match TRBD2. J lost 8 bases, V lost 3 bases, and 9 bases had no gene match. This CDR3 is 17 amino acids long. Germline V gene lookup returns CDR1 KGHSH and CDR2 LQKENI. The CDR3 sequence: CASSPPSTSGGAYEQFF. Written as DNA, the CDR3 is TGTGCCAGCTCACCCCCCTCGACTAGCGGGGGGGCCTATGAGCAGTTCTTC. The complete variable domain, with remaining parts taken from reference TRBV18 and TRBJ2-1, reads NAGVMQNPRHLVRRRGQEARLRCSPMKGHSHVYWYRQLPEEGLKFMVYLQKENIIDESGMPKERFSAEFPKEGPSILRIQQVVRGDSAAYFCASSPPSTSGGAYEQFFGPGTRLTVL.

This clone was observed a few times. This sequence joins TRBV7-3 and TRBJ2-1; 9 bases align to TRBD2. The CDR3 is made up of 15 amino acids. The J segment lost 14 bases and the V segment lost 5 bases, leaving 16 bases of the junction unmatched. CDR1 and CDR2 (germline): SGHTA, FQGTGA. In DNA form, the CDR3 reads TGTGCCAGCAGCCCCGAGGTGATGGCGGGGGGGCGTAAGTTCTTC. Protein: CASSPEVMAGGRKFF. The full variable domain, its missing parts supplied by reference TRBV7-3 and TRBJ2-1, is GAGVSQTPSNKVTEKGKYVELRCDPISGHTALYWYRQSLGQGPEFLIYFQGTGAADDSGLPNDRFFAVRPEGSVSTLKIQRTERGDSAVYLCASSPEVMAGGRKFFGPGTRLTVL.

This clone was observed a few times. V is TRBV5-4 and J is TRBJ2-2; 7 positions match TRBD1. This CDR3 is built from 15 residues. CDR1 SGHNT and CDR2 YYREEE come from the germline V gene (reference sequence). The ends lost 0 bases at V and 4 bases at J; junction bases unmatched: 3. DNA for the CDR3: TGTGCCAGCAGCTTGGTCGGGACAGTCACCGGGGAGCTGTTTTTT. Translating gives CASSLVGTVTGELFF.

This chain uses TRBV18 with TRBJ1-5, with D unresolved. Germline values: CDR1 KGHSH, CDR2 LQKENI. This CDR3 region has 14 residues. Trimming removed 3 bases from V and 0 bases from J, with 6 bases in between. In nucleotides, the CDR3 is TGTGCCAGCTCACCGACTGATAGCAATCAGCCCCAGCATTTT. Its translation is CASSPTDSNQPQHF.

This clone was counted only a few times. This chain joins TRBV10-3 and TRBJ1-6, with 9 bases that match TRBD1. This CDR3 comprises 13 residues. J was trimmed by 10 bases and V by 10 bases; bases with no gene match: 8. Germline V CDR1 and CDR2: ENHRY, SYGVKD. CDR3 residues: CANSGQGDSPLHF. As DNA, the CDR3 is TGTGCCAACTCGGGACAGGGAGACTCACCCCTCCACTTT.

The table lists this clone with a count of one. The V and J genes are TRBV3-1 (or the pseudogene TRBV3-2) and TRBJ1-6; no definite D call. The V end was cut by 3 bases, the J end by 4 bases, with 10 bases between. CDR1 and CDR2 (germline): LGHDT, YNNKEL (reference sequence). This CDR3 has 15 residues. The CDR3 DNA follows: TGTGCCAGCAGCCAGGTCCGGGGTTATAATTCACCCCTCCACTTT. Protein: CASSQVRGYNSPLHF.